Presented here are 27 T cell receptor beta chains from one specimen sequenced in a study of cytomegalovirus exposure and HLA in healthy donors. The method was immunoSEQ multiplex PCR; TCRdb's version includes in-frame clones alone and lacks a portion of them. Counted here are roughly 95,000 clones, about 85% occurring once; the ten biggest clones make up 20%. Input material: PBMCs. Receptor source: a man aged 18-30 years in good health and CMV-seropositive.

The chain uses TRBV5-1 and TRBJ2-2; 7 positions agree with TRBD1. CDR1 and CDR2 (germline): SGHRS, YFSETQ. The CDR3 has 16 residues. V shed 0 bases, J shed 3 bases, and the junction held 5 bases outside the gene matches. The CDR3 DNA is TGCGCCAGCAGCTTGGGACAGGGAATTGACACCGGGGAGCTGTTTTTT. Protein sequence: CASSLGQGIDTGELFF.

The V gene is TRBV15, the J gene TRBJ1-3; D gene uncertain. Trimming pared 0 bases from V and 0 bases from J, leaving 6 bases between. This CDR3 is 15 amino acids long. The germline gives CDR1 LNHNV, CDR2 YYDKDF (reference sequence). Here the CDR3 DNA reads TGTGCCACCAGCAGAGACCGACTCTCTGGAAACACCATATATTTT. Protein: CATSRDRLSGNTIYF.

The genes are TRBV13 and TRBJ2-3; D might be TRBD1 (6 bases). Trimming left V 0 bases short and J 3 bases short, with 7 bases between. This CDR3 has 14 residues. The germline V gene encodes CDR1 PRHDT and CDR2 FYEKMQ (reference sequence). CDR3 in amino acids: CASSLGQGTDTQYF. In DNA, the CDR3 is TGTGCCAGCAGCTTAGGACAGGGTACAGATACGCAGTATTTT.

Concerning this clone: One junction end does not reproduce the germline sequence, and a read error may be involved. V usage is TRBV11-3 and J usage is TRBJ2-3; TRBD1 is a possible D gene (6 bases). CDR3 length: 12 amino acids. The germline CDR1 and CDR2 sequences are SGHNT and YENEEA. The CDR3 spells CASSPTGFTPYF. CDR3 nucleotides: TGTGCCAGCAGTCCTACAGGGTTTACGCCGTATTTT. The full variable domain, in which reference TRBV11-3 and TRBJ2-3 provide the parts outside the CDR3, is EAGVVQSPRYKIIEKKQPVAFWCNPISGHNTLYWYLQNLGQGPELLIRYENEEAVDDSQLPKDRFSAERLKGVDSTLKIQPAELGDSAVYLCASSPTGFTPYFGPGTRLTVL.

V usage is TRBV4-1 and J usage is TRBJ2-2; 9 nucleotides align to TRBD2. Unmatched junction bases numbered 12, after V lost 0 bases and J lost 4 bases. CDR3 length equals 19 residues. CDR1 and CDR2 (germline): MGHRA, YSYEKL. CDR3: CASSQESAGGSRVTGELFF. The CDR3 nucleotides are TGCGCCAGCAGCCAAGAATCAGCGGGAGGTAGTAGGGTCACCGGGGAGCTGTTTTTT.

The chain has TRBV27 and TRBJ1-3; 8 bases align to TRBD1. V lost 7 bases and J lost 2; bases outside the gene matches: 4. Germline V gives CDR1 MNHEY, CDR2 SMNVEV (reference sequence). The CDR3 is 14 residues long. The CDR3 DNA reads TGTGCCAGCAACAGGACAGGGACTGGAAACACCATATATTTT. It is translated as CASNRTGTGNTIYF.

A single count supports this clone. The rearrangement uses TRBV18 and TRBJ2-6; TRBD2 might be the D (5 bases). Germline V gene data show CDR1 as KGHSH and CDR2 as LQKENI. V shed 4 bases and J shed 0 bases, with 16 bases lying between them. CDR3 length equals 18 residues. The CDR3 DNA sequence: TGTGCCAGCTCACTTTACCGACGGGATAACTCTGGGGCCAACGTCCTGACTTTC. Amino acids: CASSLYRRDNSGANVLTF.

The chain combines TRBV7-9 with TRBJ2-5; 8 bases align to TRBD1. Trimming at V came to 5 bases and at J to 2 bases, leaving 4 bases not matched to a gene. Looked up from germline, CDR1 is SEHNR and CDR2 is FQNEAQ (reference sequence). This CDR3 is 14 amino acids long. In DNA form, the CDR3 reads TGTGCCAGCAGCCAGGGGGCAGTACAAGAGACCCAGTACTTC. Translation: CASSQGAVQETQYF.

The chain couples TRBV27 to TRBJ1-1, with 10 bases aligning to TRBD1. The CDR3 is 13 amino acids. Trimming took 6 bases from V and 11 from J; bases not matched to a gene: 9. Germline CDR1 reads MNHEY; CDR2 reads SMNVEV (reference sequence). In DNA, the CDR3 is TGTGCCAGCAGGCAGACAGGGGGCGCAAGGGCTTTCTTT. Translated: CASRQTGGARAFF.

The chain recombines TRBV27 with TRBJ2-7, with 9 bases aligning to TRBD1. J gave up 3 bases and V 6 bases, and 6 bases lay outside the gene matches. Germline V CDR1 and CDR2: MNHEY, SMNVEV (reference sequence). This CDR3 is 14 amino acids long. As DNA, the CDR3 is TGTGCCAGCAGAAGACAGGGGGGAATCTACGAGCAGTACTTC. Translated: CASRRQGGIYEQYF.

This chain uses TRBV5-4 with TRBJ2-5; 8 bases fit TRBD1. From germline, CDR1 is SGHNT and CDR2 YYREEE (reference sequence). Trimming cost V 4 bases and J 3 bases; bases outside gene matches: 5. This CDR3 contains 14 residues. The CDR3 protein is CASSPPTGEETQYF. The DNA for the CDR3 is TGTGCCAGCAGCCCACCGACAGGGGAAGAGACCCAGTACTTC.

This rearrangement joins TRBV6-4 to TRBJ1-2; TRBD1 agrees at 9 bases. The CDR3 is made up of 15 amino acids. V shed 6 bases, J shed 6 bases, and the junction held 11 bases outside the gene matches. Per the germline V gene, CDR1 is MRHNA and CDR2 is SNTAGT. The CDR3 loop reads CASRKGDRDRDGYTF. CDR3 in DNA: TGTGCCAGCAGGAAGGGGGACAGGGATCGTGATGGCTACACCTTC.

The chain recombines TRBV5-1 with TRBJ2-1; 8 bases match TRBD1. The CDR3 loop spans 17 amino acids. V shed 3 bases, J shed 0 bases, and the junction held 8 bases outside the gene matches. Germline V gives CDR1 SGHRS, CDR2 YFSETQ. The CDR3 DNA sequence: TGCGCCAGCAGCTCAGGGGGCGGCCTAAGCTCCTACAATGAGCAGTTCTTC. This sequence encodes CASSSGGGLSSYNEQFF.

This sequence joins TRBV9 and TRBJ2-3; weak D call: TRBD2 (7 bases). Between the trimmed V and J ends, which lost 3 bases and 4 bases, there was a span of 9 bases. The germline gives CDR1 SGDLS, CDR2 YYNGEE. The CDR3 is made up of 13 amino acids. CDR3 coding DNA: TGTGCCAGCAGCGGGGGGGGCGCAGATACGCAGTATTTT. It specifies CASSGGGADTQYF.

The genes are TRBV7-6 and TRBJ2-3; 13 bases line up with TRBD2. The junction had 12 bases not matched to a gene; V was cut back by 10 bases and J by 5 bases. This CDR3 spans 16 amino acids. Per germline, CDR1 SGHVS and CDR2 FNYEAQ. DNA for the CDR3: TGTGCCAACACGCCACTAGCGGGAGGGCCCTTAGATACGCAGTATTTT. Protein: CANTPLAGGPLDTQYF. The whole variable domain, filled in from reference TRBV7-6 and TRBJ2-3, reads GAGVSQSPRYKVTKRGQDVALRCDPISGHVSLYWYRQALGQGPEFLTYFNYEAQQDKSGLPNDRFSAERPEGSISTLTIQRTEQRDSAMYRCANTPLAGGPLDTQYFGPGTRLTVL.

In this sample, this clone turned up once. J is TRBJ2-5 and V is TRBV9, with a tentative D call TRBD1 (5 bases). Per germline, CDR1 SGDLS and CDR2 YYNGEE. The CDR3 runs to 16 residues. Trimming removed 0 bases at V and 5 bases at J, with 17 bases between. The CDR3 loop is CASSVATGLTMETQYF. The CDR3 bases are TGTGCCAGCAGCGTAGCTACAGGTTTGACCATGGAGACCCAGTACTTC.

The chain's CDR3 is CASSGTGDGYTF. The CDR3 nucleotides read TGTGCCAGCAGCGGAACAGGGGACGGCTACACCTTC. The rearrangement uses TRBV5-4 and TRBJ1-2; 7 nucleotides align to TRBD1. The germline CDR1 and CDR2 sequences are SGHNT and YYREEE (reference sequence). The CDR3 runs 12 residues. The V gene end was trimmed by 4 bases and the J gene end by 8 bases; junction bases not matched to a gene: 5.

This rearrangement joins TRBV7-9 to TRBJ1-2, with D perhaps matching TRBD1 (5 bases). The CDR3 length is 12 residues. Trimming took off 0 bases at V and 8 bases at J, with 7 bases between the two ends. CDR1 and CDR2 from the germline V gene are SEHNR and FQNEAQ (reference sequence). In DNA form, the CDR3 reads TGTGCCAGCAGCTTAGCAGGGGTCGGCTACACCTTC. It translates to CASSLAGVGYTF.

The chain has TRBV6-5 and TRBJ2-3; possibly TRBD2 for D (6 bases). Trimming took off 4 bases at V and 2 bases at J, with 10 bases between the two ends. CDR1 is MNHEY and CDR2 is SVGAGI in the germline V gene. The length of the CDR3 is 14 residues. CDR3 sequence (DNA): TGTGCCAGCAGTTCCCGGACTATCACAGATACGCAGTATTTT. Amino acid sequence: CASSSRTITDTQYF.

The chain uses TRBV27 and TRBJ1-5; 8 bases agree with TRBD1. Germline-derived CDR1 and CDR2 are MNHEY and SMNVEV (reference sequence). V dropped 2 bases and J dropped 5; count of bases not matched to a gene: 5. The CDR3 runs to 15 residues. CDR3 DNA: TGTGCCAGCAGTTTACGGACAGGGATGGATCAGCCCCAGCATTTT. Translated, it gives CASSLRTGMDQPQHF.

The genes are TRBV27 and TRBJ2-7; TRBD1 matches at 8 bases. Germline CDR1 reads MNHEY; CDR2 reads SMNVEV (reference sequence). Unmatched junction bases numbered 11, after V lost 5 bases and J lost 5 bases. There are 15 residues in the CDR3. CDR3 residues: CASSRDRLRLNEQYF. In DNA form, the CDR3 reads TGTGCCAGCAGTCGGGACAGGCTCAGGTTGAACGAGCAGTACTTC.

This chain uses TRBV6-5 with TRBJ2-7; 7 bases align to TRBD1. V was pared by 6 bases and J by 1 base, with 6 bases of the junction left unmatched. Germline V CDR1 and CDR2: MNHEY, SVGAGI. This CDR3 is 14 amino acids long. CDR3 sequence reads: CASRRKTGSYEQYF. The CDR3 DNA reads as TGTGCCAGCAGGAGAAAGACAGGGTCCTACGAGCAGTACTTC.

The chain combines TRBV19 with TRBJ2-7, with D perhaps TRBD2 (5 bases). Trimming removed 4 bases at V and 11 bases at J, with 12 bases between. Germline assignment: CDR1 LNHDA and CDR2 SQIVND (reference sequence). The CDR3 spans 11 residues. The CDR3 DNA sequence: TGTGCCAGTAGTAGAGGAGCGGAAAAGTACTTC. Translating it yields CASSRGAEKYF. The whole variable domain, filled in from reference TRBV19 and TRBJ2-7, reads DGGITQSPKYLFRKEGQNVTLSCEQNLNHDAMYWYRQDPGQGLRLIYYSQIVNDFQKGDIAEGYSVSREKKESFPLTVTSAQKNPTAFYLCASSRGAEKYFGPGTRLTVT.

V and J are TRBV4-2 and TRBJ1-5, with 8 nucleotides matching TRBD1. CDR3 length: 14 amino acids. Per the germline V gene, CDR1 is LGHNA and CDR2 is YNFKEQ. J lost 6 bases, V lost 1 base, and 2 bases had no gene match. The CDR3 spells CASSQATGVQPQHF. The CDR3 nucleotides read TGTGCCAGCAGCCAAGCGACAGGGGTTCAGCCCCAGCATTTT.

The V gene is TRBV5-1, the J gene TRBJ2-5, with D hard to call. V shed 4 bases and J shed 4 bases, with 11 bases lying between them. Per germline, CDR1 SGHRS and CDR2 YFSETQ. This CDR3 comprises 13 residues. The CDR3 here is CASSRGVGETQYF. CDR3 DNA: TGCGCCAGCAGCCGCGGTGTGGGAGAGACCCAGTACTTC.

The gene calls are TRBV9 and TRBJ1-4, with 7 bases aligning to TRBD1. V lost 0 bases and J lost 5; bases outside the gene matches: 4. The CDR3 runs to 15 residues. The germline V gene encodes CDR1 SGDLS and CDR2 YYNGEE. Here the CDR3 reads CASSVGEGANEKLFF. CDR3 coding DNA: TGTGCCAGCAGCGTAGGTGAGGGGGCGAATGAAAAACTGTTTTTT.

V gene TRBV6-4 combines with J gene TRBJ2-3, with D perhaps matching TRBD2 (6 bases). CDR3 size: 13 residues. The ends were cut back, 10 bases at V and 0 bases at J, with 11 bases in the middle. Germline-derived CDR1 and CDR2 are MRHNA and SNTAGT. The CDR3 DNA is TGTGCCACCAGCGGGTCTAGCACAGATACGCAGTATTTT. Encoded protein: CATSGSSTDTQYF.